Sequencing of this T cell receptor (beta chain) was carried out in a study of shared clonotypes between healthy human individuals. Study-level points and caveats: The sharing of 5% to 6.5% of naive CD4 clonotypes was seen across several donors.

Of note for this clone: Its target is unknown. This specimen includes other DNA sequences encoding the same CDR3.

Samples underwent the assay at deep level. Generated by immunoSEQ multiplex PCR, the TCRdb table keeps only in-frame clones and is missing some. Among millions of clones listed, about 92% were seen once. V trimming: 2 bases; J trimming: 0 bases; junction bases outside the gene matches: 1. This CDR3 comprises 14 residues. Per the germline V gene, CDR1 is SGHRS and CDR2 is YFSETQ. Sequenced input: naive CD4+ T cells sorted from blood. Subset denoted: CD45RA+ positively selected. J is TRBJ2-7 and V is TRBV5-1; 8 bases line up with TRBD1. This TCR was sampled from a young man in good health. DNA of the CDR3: TGCGCCAGCAGCTTAGGACAGGGCTCCTACGAGCAGTACTTC. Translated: CASSLGQGSYEQYF. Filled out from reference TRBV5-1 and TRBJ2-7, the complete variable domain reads KAGVTQTPRYLIKTRGQQVTLSCSPISGHRSVSWYQQTPGQGLQFLFEYFSETQRNKGNFPGRFSGRQFSNSRSEMNVSTLELGDSALYLCASSLGQGSYEQYFGPGTRLTVT.